Given below is one TCR beta chain in context. TCRdb itself ran the RT-PCR reads through MiXCR, one entry per CDR3 protein. The sample carries some 960,000 distinct CDR3 sequences, roughly 18% recorded once. The data originate from a study of patients and donors after allogeneic stem cell transplantation. Germline lookup yields CDR1 SGDLS and CDR2 YYNGEE. V shed 3 bases, J shed 9 bases, and the junction held 5 bases outside the gene matches. The CDR3 loop spans 13 amino acids. Input material: blood, either unsorted or a sorted T cell fraction (not recorded which). V and J are TRBV9 and TRBJ2-1, with 8 bases matching TRBD2. The TCR originated in a human donor who was either an allogeneic HSCT recipient or a stem cell or donor lymphocyte infusion donor (not recorded which). It is not recorded whose cells these are; they may come from a transplant donor. The CDR3 protein is CASSARSGSEQFF. CDR3 nucleotide sequence: TGTGCCAGCAGCGCGAGGAGCGGGAGTGAGCAGTTCTTC.